Shown below are 14 T cell receptor beta chains from a single sample sequenced in a study of T cells after yellow fever vaccination (dated by TCRdb to the late 2010s). The library was produced with 5' RACE. TCRdb records Illumina HiSeq 2500 as the sequencer. The public reads were quality trimmed at Q25 with fastp and then assembled into clones with MiXCR by TCRdb, keeping productive beta chains. Rows matching on CDR3 protein sequence are summarized as one entry with the most common DNA and genes. A total of approximately 110,000 distinct CDR3 sequences appear in this sample, 7.4% of them only once. 2.5% of the sample comes from the top ten. The treatment or condition tag for this specimen amounts to: live attenuated yellow fever vaccine strain. Sequenced here: CD4+ T cells sorted from PBMCs, sampled 10 days after the first yellow fever vaccination. The receptors were gathered from a man younger than 30 who received the YFV17D yellow fever vaccine.

This clonotype came up many times. The V call is TRBV14, the J call TRBJ2-2, with 8 nucleotides matching TRBD1. J gave up 0 bases and V 4 bases, and 4 bases lay outside the gene matches. This CDR3 is built from 16 residues. In germline, CDR1 is SGHDN, CDR2 FVKESK. The CDR3 protein is CASSPRQGSNTGELFF. For the CDR3, the DNA is TGTGCCAGCAGCCCGAGACAGGGGTCGAACACCGGGGAGCTGTTTTTT. Using reference TRBV14 and TRBJ2-2 for the parts outside the CDR3, the full variable domain is EAGVTQFPSHSVIEKGQTVTLRCDPISGHDNLYWYRRVMGKEIKFLLHFVKESKQDESGMPNNRFLAERTGGTYSTLKVQPAELEDSGVYFCASSPRQGSNTGELFFGEGSRLTVL.

Only a few counts were recorded for this clonotype. This chain joins TRBV7-2 and TRBJ2-7; the match to TRBD1 covers 9 bases. Looked up from germline, CDR1 is SGHTA and CDR2 is FQGNSA. CDR3 size: 14 residues. Losses at the gene ends were 4 bases for V and 6 bases for J; bases not matched to a gene: 7. The CDR3 reads CASSSGQGYLEQYF. The CDR3 DNA follows: TGTGCCAGCAGCTCGGGACAGGGTTATCTCGAGCAGTACTTC.

This clonotype was counted many times. The genes are TRBV5-1 and TRBJ2-5, with 9 bases aligning to TRBD2. Per the germline V gene, CDR1 is SGHRS and CDR2 is YFSETQ. The CDR3 spans 15 residues. The V segment lost 4 bases and the J segment 1 base; nucleotides outside the gene matches: 5. The CDR3 region has the DNA TGCGCCAGCAGCCCAAGAGCGGGGGGCCAAGAGACCCAGTACTTC. This codes for CASSPRAGGQETQYF.

This clonotype was detected many times. J is TRBJ2-5 and V is TRBV3-1, with 10 nucleotides matching TRBD2. The CDR3 is made up of 15 amino acids. J gave up 5 bases and V 4 bases, and 7 bases lay outside the gene matches. CDR1 is LGHDT, CDR2 YNNKEL, per germline (reference sequence). The CDR3 coding sequence is TGTGCCAGCAGCCGTGGGACTAGCGTAGGGGAGACCCAGTACTTC. Its translation: CASSRGTSVGETQYF.

This clonotype was observed at least ten times. The V gene is TRBV10-3, the J gene TRBJ2-2; 10 nucleotides align to TRBD1. The V segment lost 6 bases and the J segment 6 bases; nucleotides outside the gene matches: 4. The CDR3 extends over 14 amino acids. The germline CDR1 and CDR2 sequences are ENHRY and SYGVKD. CDR3 amino acids: CAISGQGVSGELFF. The DNA of the CDR3 is TGTGCCATCAGCGGACAGGGGGTCTCCGGGGAGCTGTTTTTT.

This clonotype appeared many times. CDR3 sequence reads: CASSTPPGQTYEQYV. CDR3 in DNA: TGTGCCAGCAGCACCCCCCCGGGACAAACCTACGAGCAGTACGTC. This sequence joins TRBV11-2 and TRBJ2-7, with D possibly TRBD1 on 6 matching bases. CDR1 and CDR2 (germline): SGHAT, FQNNGV. The CDR3 loop spans 15 amino acids. With 5 bases removed from V and 2 bases from J, the gap between germline ends came to 16 bases.

This clonotype was counted at least ten times. The J gene is TRBJ2-2, the V gene TRBV29-1; TRBD2 aligns across 9 bases. The germline gives CDR1 SQVTM, CDR2 ANQGSEA. The CDR3 is made up of 16 amino acids. V gave up 4 bases and J gave up 5 bases; unmatched junction bases: 11. In DNA, the CDR3 is TGCAGCGTTGGCTTCGGAGTAGCGGGGGTGACCGGGGAGCTGTTTTTT. Protein product: CSVGFGVAGVTGELFF.

This chain joins TRBV4-3 and TRBJ1-2, with 11 positions matching TRBD1. Germline CDR1 LGHNA, CDR2 YSLEER. V was clipped by 8 bases and J by 4 bases; unmatched bases: 12. The CDR3 extends over 16 amino acids. CDR3 nucleotides: TGCGCCAGCGCACTTCGACGGACAGGGGGCGGCTATGGCTACACCTTC. Translating gives CASALRRTGGGYGYTF.

This clonotype was recorded many times. The J gene is TRBJ1-2, the V gene TRBV7-2; no reliable D call. In germline, CDR1 is SGHTA, CDR2 FQGNSA. This CDR3 region has 14 residues. The V gene lost 0 bases and the J gene lost 8 bases, with 13 bases spanning the gap. CDR3 sequence: CASSLASGPWGYTF. CDR3 bases: TGTGCCAGCAGCTTAGCGAGCGGTCCGTGGGGCTACACCTTC.

This clonotype was recorded many times. The rearrangement joins TRBV12-3 or TRBV12-4 to TRBJ1-6; no clear D gene. The CDR3 totals 14 residues. Trimming pared 6 bases from V and 7 bases from J, leaving 13 bases between. The CDR3 DNA follows: TGTGCCAGCAGCGCGAGGCCGGGCAATTCACCCCTCCACTTT. This codes for CASSARPGNSPLHF.

This clonotype was counted at least ten times. The chain uses TRBV7-2 and TRBJ2-7; 9 bases map to TRBD1. This CDR3 spans 14 amino acids. Germline CDR1 reads SGHTA; CDR2 reads FQGNSA. V was clipped by 4 bases and J by 3 bases; unmatched bases: 4. CDR3 bases: TGTGCCAGCAGCTCACAGACAGGGGGCTACGAGCAGTACTTC. Translation: CASSSQTGGYEQYF.

This clonotype was seen ten or more times. V usage is TRBV29-1 and J usage is TRBJ2-2; 8 nucleotides line up with TRBD1. Losses at the gene ends were 7 bases for V and 2 bases for J; bases not matched to a gene: 3. The germline CDR1 and CDR2 sequences are SQVTM and ANQGSEA. The CDR3 runs 13 residues. The CDR3 DNA sequence: TGCAGCGGGGGACAGGCAAACACCGGGGAGCTGTTTTTT. It encodes CSGGQANTGELFF.

In this sample, this clonotype turned up many times. The genes are TRBV29-1 and TRBJ2-3; no clear D gene. V dropped 0 bases and J dropped 2 bases, with 15 bases sitting between them. This CDR3 region has 16 residues. Germline V lookup: CDR1 SQVTM, CDR2 ANQGSEA. The CDR3 region has the DNA TGCAGCGTTGAAGAAAATATCGGCAGACTCACAGATACGCAGTATTTT. This translates into CSVEENIGRLTDTQYF.

This clonotype was observed at least ten times. The chain uses TRBV20-1 and TRBJ1-2, with 12 bases fitting TRBD1. CDR1 and CDR2 (germline): DFQATT, SNEGSKA (reference sequence). The CDR3 covers 13 residues. Unmatched junction bases numbered 6, after V lost 6 bases and J lost 7 bases. CDR3 in amino acids: CSARDRGRSGYTF. The CDR3 DNA is TGCAGTGCAAGGGACAGGGGGCGAAGTGGCTACACCTTC.